This T cell receptor beta chain was obtained from a study of PD-L1 blockade in urothelial cancer. Profiled with immunoSEQ multiplex PCR; TCRdb holds only in-frame clones, not every one. The sample has some 120,000 clones; 91% are singletons. V dropped 3 bases and J dropped 1 base, with 10 bases sitting between them. The CDR3 extends over 15 amino acids. Germline V lookup: CDR1 MNHEY, CDR2 SMNVEV (reference sequence). Time point: peripheral blood 6 weeks after treatment start. V is TRBV27 and J is TRBJ1-3; D is possibly TRBD1 (5 bases). The sequencing here drew on PBMCs, taken around atezolizumab (anti-PD-L1) treatment. This receptor was obtained from a man between 60 and 75 years old with urothelial cancer. CDR3 in DNA: TGTGCCAGCAGTTTCATCGGGGGTTCTGGAAACACCATATATTTT. As protein: CASSFIGGSGNTIYF.